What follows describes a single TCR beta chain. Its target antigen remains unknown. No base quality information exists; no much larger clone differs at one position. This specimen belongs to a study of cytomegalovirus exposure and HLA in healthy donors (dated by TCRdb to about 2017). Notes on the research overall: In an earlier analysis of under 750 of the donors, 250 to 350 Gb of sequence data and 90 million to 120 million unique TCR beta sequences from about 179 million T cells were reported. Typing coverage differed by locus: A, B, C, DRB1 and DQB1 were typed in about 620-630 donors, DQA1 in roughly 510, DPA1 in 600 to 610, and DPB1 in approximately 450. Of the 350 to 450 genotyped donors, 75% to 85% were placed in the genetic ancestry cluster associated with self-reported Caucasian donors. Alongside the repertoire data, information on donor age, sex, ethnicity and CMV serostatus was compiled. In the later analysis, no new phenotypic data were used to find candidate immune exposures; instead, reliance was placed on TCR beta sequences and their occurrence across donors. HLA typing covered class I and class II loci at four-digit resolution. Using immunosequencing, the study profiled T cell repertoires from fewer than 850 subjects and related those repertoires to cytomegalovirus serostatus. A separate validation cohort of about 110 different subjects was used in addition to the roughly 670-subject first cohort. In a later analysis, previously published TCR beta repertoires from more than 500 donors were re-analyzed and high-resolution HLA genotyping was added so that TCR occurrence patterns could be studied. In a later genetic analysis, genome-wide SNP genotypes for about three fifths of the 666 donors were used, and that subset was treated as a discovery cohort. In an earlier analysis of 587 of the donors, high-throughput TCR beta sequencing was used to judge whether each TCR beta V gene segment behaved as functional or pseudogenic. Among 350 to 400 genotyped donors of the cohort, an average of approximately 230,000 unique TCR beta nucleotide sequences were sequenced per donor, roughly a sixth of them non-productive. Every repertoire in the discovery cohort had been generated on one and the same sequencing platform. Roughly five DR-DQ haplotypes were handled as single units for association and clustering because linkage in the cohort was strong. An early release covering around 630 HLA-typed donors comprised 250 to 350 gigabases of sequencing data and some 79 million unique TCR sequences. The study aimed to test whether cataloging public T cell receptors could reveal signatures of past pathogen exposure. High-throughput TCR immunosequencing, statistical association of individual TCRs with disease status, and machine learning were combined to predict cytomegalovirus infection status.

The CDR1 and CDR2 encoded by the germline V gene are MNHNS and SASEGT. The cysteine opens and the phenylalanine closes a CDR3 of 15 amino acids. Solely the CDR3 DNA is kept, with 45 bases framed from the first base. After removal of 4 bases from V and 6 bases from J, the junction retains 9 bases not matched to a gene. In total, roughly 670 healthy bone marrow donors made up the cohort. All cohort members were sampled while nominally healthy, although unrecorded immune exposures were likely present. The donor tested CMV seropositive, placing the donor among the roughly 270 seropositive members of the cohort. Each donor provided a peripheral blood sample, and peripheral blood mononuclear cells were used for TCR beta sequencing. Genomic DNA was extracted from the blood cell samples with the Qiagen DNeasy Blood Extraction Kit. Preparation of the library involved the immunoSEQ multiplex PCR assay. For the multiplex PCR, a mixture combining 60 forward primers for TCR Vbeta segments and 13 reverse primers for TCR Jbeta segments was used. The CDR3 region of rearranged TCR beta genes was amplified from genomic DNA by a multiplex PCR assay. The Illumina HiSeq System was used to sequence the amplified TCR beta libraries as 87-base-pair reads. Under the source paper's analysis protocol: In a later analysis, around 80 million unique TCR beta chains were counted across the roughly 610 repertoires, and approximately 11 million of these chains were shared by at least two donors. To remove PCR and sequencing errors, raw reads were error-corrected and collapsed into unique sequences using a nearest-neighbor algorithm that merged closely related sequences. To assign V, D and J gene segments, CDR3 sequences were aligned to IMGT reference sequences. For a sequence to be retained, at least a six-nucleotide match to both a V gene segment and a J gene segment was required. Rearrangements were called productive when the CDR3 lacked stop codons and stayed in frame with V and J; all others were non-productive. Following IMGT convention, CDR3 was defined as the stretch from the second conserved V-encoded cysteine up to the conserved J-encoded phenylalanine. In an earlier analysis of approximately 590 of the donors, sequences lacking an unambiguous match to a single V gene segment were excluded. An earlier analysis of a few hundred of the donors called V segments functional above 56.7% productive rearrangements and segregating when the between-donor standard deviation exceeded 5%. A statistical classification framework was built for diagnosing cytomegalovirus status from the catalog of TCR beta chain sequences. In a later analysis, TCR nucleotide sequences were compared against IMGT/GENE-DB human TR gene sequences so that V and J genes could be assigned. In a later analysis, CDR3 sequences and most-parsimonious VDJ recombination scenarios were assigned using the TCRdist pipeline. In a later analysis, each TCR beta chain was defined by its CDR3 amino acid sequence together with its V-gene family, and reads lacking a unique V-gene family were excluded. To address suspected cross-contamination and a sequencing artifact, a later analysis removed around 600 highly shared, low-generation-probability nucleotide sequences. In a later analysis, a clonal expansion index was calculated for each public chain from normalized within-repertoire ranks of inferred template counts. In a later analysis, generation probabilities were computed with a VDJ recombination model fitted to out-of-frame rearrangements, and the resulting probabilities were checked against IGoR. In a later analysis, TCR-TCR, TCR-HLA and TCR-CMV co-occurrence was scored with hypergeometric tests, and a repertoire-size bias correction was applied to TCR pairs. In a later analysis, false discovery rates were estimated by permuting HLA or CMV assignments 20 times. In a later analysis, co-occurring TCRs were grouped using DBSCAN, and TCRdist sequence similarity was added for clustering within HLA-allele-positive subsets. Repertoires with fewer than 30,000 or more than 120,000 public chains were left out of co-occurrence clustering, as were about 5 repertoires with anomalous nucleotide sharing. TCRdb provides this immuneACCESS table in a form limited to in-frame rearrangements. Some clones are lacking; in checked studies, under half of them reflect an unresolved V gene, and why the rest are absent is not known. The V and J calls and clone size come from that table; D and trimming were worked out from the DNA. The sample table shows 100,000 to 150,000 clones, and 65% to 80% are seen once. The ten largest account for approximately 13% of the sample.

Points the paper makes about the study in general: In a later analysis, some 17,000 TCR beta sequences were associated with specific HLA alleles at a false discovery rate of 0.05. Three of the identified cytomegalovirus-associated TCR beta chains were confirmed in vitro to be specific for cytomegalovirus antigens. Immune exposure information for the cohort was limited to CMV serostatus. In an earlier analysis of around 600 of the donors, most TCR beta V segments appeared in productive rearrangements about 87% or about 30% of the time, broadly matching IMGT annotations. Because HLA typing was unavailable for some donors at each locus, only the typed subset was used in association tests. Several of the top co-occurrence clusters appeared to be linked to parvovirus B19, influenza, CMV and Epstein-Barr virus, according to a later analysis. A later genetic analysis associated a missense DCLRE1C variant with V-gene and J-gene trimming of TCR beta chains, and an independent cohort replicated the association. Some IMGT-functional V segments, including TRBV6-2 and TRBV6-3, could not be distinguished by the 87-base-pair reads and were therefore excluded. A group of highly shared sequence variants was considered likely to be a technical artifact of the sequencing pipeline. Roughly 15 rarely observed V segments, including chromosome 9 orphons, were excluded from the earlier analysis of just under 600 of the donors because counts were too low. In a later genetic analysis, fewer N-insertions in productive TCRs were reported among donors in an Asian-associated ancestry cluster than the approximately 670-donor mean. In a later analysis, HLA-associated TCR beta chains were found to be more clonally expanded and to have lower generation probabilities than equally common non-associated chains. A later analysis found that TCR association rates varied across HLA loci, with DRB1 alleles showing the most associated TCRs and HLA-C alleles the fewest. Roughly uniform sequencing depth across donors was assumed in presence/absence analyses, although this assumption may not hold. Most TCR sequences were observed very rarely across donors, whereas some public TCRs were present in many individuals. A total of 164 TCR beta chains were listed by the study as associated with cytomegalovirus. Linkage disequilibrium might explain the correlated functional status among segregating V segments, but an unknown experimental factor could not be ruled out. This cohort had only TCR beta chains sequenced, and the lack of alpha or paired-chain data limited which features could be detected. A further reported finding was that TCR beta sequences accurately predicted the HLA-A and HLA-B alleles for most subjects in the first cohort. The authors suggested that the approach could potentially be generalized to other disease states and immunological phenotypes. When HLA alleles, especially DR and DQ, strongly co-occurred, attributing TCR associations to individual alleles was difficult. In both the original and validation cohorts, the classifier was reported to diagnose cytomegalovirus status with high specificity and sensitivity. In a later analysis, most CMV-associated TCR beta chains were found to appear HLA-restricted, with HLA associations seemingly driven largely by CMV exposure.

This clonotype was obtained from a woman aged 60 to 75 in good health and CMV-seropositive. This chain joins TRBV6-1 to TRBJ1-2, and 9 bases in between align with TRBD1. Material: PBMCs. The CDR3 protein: CASSVIHRGRDGYTF. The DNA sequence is TGTGCCAGCAGTGTAATACACAGGGGGCGGGATGGCTACACCTTC.